These T cell receptor beta chains were read from a single sample in a study of CD4 and CD8 cells across lung adenocarcinoma regions. TCRdb analysed the PCR reads with MiXCR anew, one entry per CDR3 protein. The sample gives 15,000 to 20,000 distinct CDR3 sequences, approximately 50% of which show up once; roughly 34% is in the top ten. The sample taken for sequencing was CD8+ T cells from the margin of a lung tumor. These receptors were collected from a male donor with lung adenocarcinoma. The CD4 and CD8 labels of this study may be unreliable. Each CDR3 is given with its conserved first and last residue. The D gene is left open where the match is weak. The size field is filled for only some rows; it gives once, few, many or a size class.

j_gene,abundance,len,d_gene,v_gene,CDR3aa,CDR3nt
TRBJ2-5,few,16,TRBD2,TRBV9,CASSAPLAGVQETQYF,TGTGCCAGCAGCGCCCCACTAGCGGGGGTCCAAGAGACCCAGTACTTC
TRBJ2-3,medium-sized,13,TRBD2,TRBV10-2,CASRISSGDTQYF,TGCGCCAGCAGGATTTCTAGCGGAGATACGCAGTATTTT
TRBJ2-7,.,15,TRBD1,TRBV7-2,CASSPGTGGPYEQYF,TGTGCCAGCAGCCCCGGGACAGGGGGGCCCTACGAGCAGTACTTC
TRBJ2-2,.,13,.,TRBV19,CASRFDGPGELFF,TGTGCCAGCCGTTTTGACGGGCCCGGGGAGCTGTTTTTT
TRBJ2-7,medium-sized,14,.,TRBV11-3,CASSPDSGAYEQYF,TGTGCCAGCAGCCCGGACAGCGGTGCCTACGAGCAGTACTTC
TRBJ1-1,many,13,.,TRBV6-1,CASSVKGHTEAFF,TGTGCCAGCAGTGTCAAAGGGCACACTGAAGCTTTCTTT
TRBJ2-3,.,13,TRBD1,TRBV10-1,CASSESRGTGLYF,TGCGCCAGCAGTGAGTCCCGAGGGACAGGGTTGTATTTT
TRBJ2-1,many,16,.,TRBV12-3/TRBV12-4,CASSFVMRRKVDEQFF,TGTGCCAGCAGTTTCGTCATGCGCCGGAAAGTGGATGAGCAGTTCTTC
TRBJ2-5,medium-sized,11,.,TRBV25-1,CASSVKETQYF,TGTGCCAGCAGTGTTAAAGAGACCCAGTACTTC
TRBJ2-4,.,13,.,TRBV7-2,CACGLWGKDMQYF,TGTGCCTGTGGGCTGTGGGGCAAAGACATGCAGTACTTC
TRBJ2-1,.,15,TRBD1,TRBV27,CASSPGTGWMNEQFF,TGTGCCAGCAGTCCCGGGACAGGGTGGATGAATGAGCAGTTCTTC
TRBJ2-1,.,11,TRBD2,TRBV10-2,CASMWGGEQFF,TGCGCCAGTATGTGGGGGGGGGAGCAGTTCTTC
TRBJ2-5,once,15,.,TRBV7-2,CASSPNVGTQETQYF,TGTGCCAGCAGCCCAAACGTGGGGACCCAAGAGACCCAGTACTTC
TRBJ1-3,.,13,.,TRBV27,CASSLSPGNTIYF,TGTGCCAGCAGTTTATCACCTGGAAACACCATATATTTT
TRBJ1-6,.,14,.,TRBV6-4,CTSTPFPLNSPLHF,TGTACCAGCACTCCCTTCCCCCTCAATTCACCCCTCCACTTT
TRBJ2-1,many,13,.,TRBV4-2,CASSQDGLAKQFF,TGTGCCAGCAGCCAAGACGGGTTGGCGAAGCAGTTCTTC